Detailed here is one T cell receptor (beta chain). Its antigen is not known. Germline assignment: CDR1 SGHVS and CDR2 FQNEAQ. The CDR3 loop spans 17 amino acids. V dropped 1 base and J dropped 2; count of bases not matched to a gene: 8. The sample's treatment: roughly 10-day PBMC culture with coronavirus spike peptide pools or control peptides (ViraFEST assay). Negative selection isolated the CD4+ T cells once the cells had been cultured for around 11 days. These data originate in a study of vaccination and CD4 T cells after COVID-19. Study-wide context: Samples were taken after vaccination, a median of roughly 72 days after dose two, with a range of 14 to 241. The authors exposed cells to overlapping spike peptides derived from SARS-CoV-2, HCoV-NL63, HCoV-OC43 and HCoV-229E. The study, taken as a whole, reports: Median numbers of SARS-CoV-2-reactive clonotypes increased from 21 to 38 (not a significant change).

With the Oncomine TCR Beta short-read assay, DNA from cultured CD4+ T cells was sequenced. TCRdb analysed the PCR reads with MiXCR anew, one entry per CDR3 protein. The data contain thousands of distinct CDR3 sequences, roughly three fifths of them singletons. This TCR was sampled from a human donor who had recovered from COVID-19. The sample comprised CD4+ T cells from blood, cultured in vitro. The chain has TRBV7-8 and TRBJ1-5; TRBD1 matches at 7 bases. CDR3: CASSLGQGRGGNQPQHF. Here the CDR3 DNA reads TGTGCCAGCAGCTTAGGACAGGGACGGGGCGGCAATCAGCCCCAGCATTTT.